What follows are 11 T cell receptor beta chains derived from one specimen sequenced in a study of blood T cells in healthy people across ages. A J-beta primer mix and a sample-barcoded 5' primer were used in a second PCR of about 7 to 12 cycles. TCRdb ran MiXCR on the 5' RACE reads and lists one entry per CDR3 protein. The sample consists of around 1,800,000 distinct CDR3 sequences, 35% to 50% of them appearing once. The sequencing input was blood. Receptors originate from a human donor in good health.

V and J are TRBV11-2 and TRBJ2-1; tentative D call: TRBD1 (6 bases). Germline V CDR1 and CDR2: SGHAT, FQNNGV. The CDR3 covers 12 residues. Trimming stripped 5 bases from V and 10 bases from J, with 12 bases between. CDR3: CASSPNRVEQFF. CDR3 bases: TGTGCCAGCAGCCCTAACAGGGTGGAGCAGTTCTTC.

The CDR3 protein is CASSLPPGTLPYSNQPQHF. DNA of the CDR3: TGTGCCAGCAGTTTACCGCCGGGGACCTTGCCTTATAGCAATCAGCCCCAGCATTTT. The chain couples TRBV28 to TRBJ1-5, with a possible D match to TRBD1 (5 bases). Trimming pared 2 bases from V and 0 bases from J, leaving 20 bases between. The CDR3 spans 19 residues. Germline V gene data show CDR1 as MDHEN and CDR2 as SYDVKM.

The chain is built from TRBV28 and TRBJ2-1; TRBD2 is a possible D gene (6 bases). The CDR3 consists of 15 residues. The germline V gene encodes CDR1 MDHEN and CDR2 SYDVKM. Trimming took 6 bases from V and 5 from J, leaving 17 bases between them. CDR3 nucleotide sequence: TGTGCCAGCAGCCCGACTAGTAAGGTTAACAATGAGCAGTTCTTC. Translated, it gives CASSPTSKVNNEQFF.

This clonotype was counted only a few times. The chain carries TRBV4-3 and TRBJ1-6; no clear D gene. The ends were cut back, 7 bases at V and 0 bases at J, with 13 bases in the middle. The CDR3 is made up of 16 amino acids. CDR1 is LGHNA, CDR2 YSLEER, per germline. CDR3 nucleotides: TGCGCCAGCAATATGGATCGGCTCTCCTATAATTCACCCCTCCACTTT. This translates into CASNMDRLSYNSPLHF.

In this sample, this clonotype turned up a few times. The CDR3: CASSAGQGINEQFF. The CDR3 coding sequence is TGCGCCAGCAGCGCGGGACAGGGGATCAATGAGCAGTTCTTC. The V gene is TRBV5-1, the J gene TRBJ2-1, with 10 bases lining up with TRBD1. V was clipped by 4 bases and J by 6 bases; unmatched bases: 4. Looked up from germline, CDR1 is SGHRS and CDR2 is YFSETQ. This CDR3 comprises 14 residues.

On this clonotype: This clone may be a read error of a much larger clone one base away. The V gene is TRBV7-9, the J gene TRBJ2-7; 9 bases map to TRBD1. Germline CDR1 is SEHNR and CDR2 is FQNEAQ (reference sequence). This CDR3 comprises 15 residues. CDR3: CVSSPGTGNSYEQYF. The CDR3 bases are TGTGTCAGCAGCCCCGGGACAGGGAACTCCTACGAGCAGTACTTC. Supplemented by reference TRBV7-9 and TRBJ2-7, the full variable domain reads DTGVSQNPRHKITKRGQNVTFRCDPISEHNRLYWYRQTLGQGPEFLTYFQNEAQLEKSRLLSDRFSAERPKGSFSTLEIQRTEQGDSAMYLCVSSPGTGNSYEQYFGPGTRLTVT.

On this clonotype: The junction departs from germline at one end; a sequencing error may be responsible. The J gene is TRBJ2-3, the V gene TRBV7-3; 7 bases are shared with TRBD1. The CDR3 consists of 15 residues. Germline CDR1 reads SGHTA; CDR2 reads FQGTGA. CDR3 loop: CASSLRGQTTDAQYF. CDR3 in DNA: TGTGCCAGCAGCTTAAGGGGACAGACCACAGATGCGCAGTATTTT.

This clonotype was found many times. V is TRBV7-2 and J is TRBJ1-5; D is perhaps TRBD1 (5 bases). Germline CDR1 is SGHTA and CDR2 is FQGNSA. V lost 4 bases and J lost 7, with 11 bases in between. There are 13 residues in the CDR3. CDR3 sequence reads: CASSSRGFQPQHF. CDR3 DNA: TGTGCCAGCAGCTCACGGGGGTTCCAGCCCCAGCATTTT.

The chain links TRBV7-6 to TRBJ2-4; possibly TRBD1 for D (6 bases). Gene TRBJ2-7 matches the end of the DNA better, so the J call may be wrong. Germline values: CDR1 SGHVS, CDR2 FNYEAQ. The CDR3 runs to 14 residues. The CDR3 spells CASSPGTHRYEQYF. DNA for the CDR3: TGTGCCAGCAGCCCCGGGACACACCGTTACGAGCAGTACTTC.

In this sample, this clonotype turned up many times. The chain is built from TRBV6-5 and TRBJ2-4, with D possibly matching TRBD1 (6 bases). Germline V lookup: CDR1 MNHEY, CDR2 SVGAGI. This CDR3 is built from 14 residues. V was clipped by 3 bases and J by 7 bases, with 13 bases between them. The CDR3 reads CASSYRTGQNIQYF. The CDR3 DNA follows: TGTGCCAGCAGTTATAGAACAGGGCAGAACATTCAGTACTTC.

The chain combines TRBV2 with TRBJ1-4, with D possibly matching TRBD1 (6 bases). CDR1 is SNHLY and CDR2 is FYNNEI in the germline V gene. The CDR3 has 15 amino acids. Trimming removed 6 bases at V and 3 bases at J, with 14 bases between. CDR3 coding DNA: TGTGCCAGCAGATACCGGGACACATCTAATGAAAAACTGTTTTTT. It translates to CASRYRDTSNEKLFF.